This T cell receptor (beta chain) was documented in a study of molecular identifiers for immune sequencing clone quantification. This clonotype was seen many times. Its antigen remains unknown. TCRdb re-derived calls from the PCR reads in MiXCR, one entry per CDR3 protein. Among over 550,000 distinct CDR3 sequences listed, less than 30% were seen once. The CDR3 is made up of 14 amino acids. Trimming shortened V by 3 bases and J by 2 bases, and 11 bases separated the two germline ends. Germline-derived CDR1 and CDR2 are MNHNS and SASEGT. Findings and caveats of the study: Clones above 20 RNA copies held over 97% of effector molecules, under 1% in naive cells. Underestimation of highly expanded clone sizes could arise where identical TCR molecules share a barcode. Among 1 million or so naive cells, as was reported, spiked Jurkat TCR RNA from one cell was detectable.

This TCR came from a human donor in good health. Some libraries in this study had Jurkat cell RNA spiked in. V usage is TRBV6-1 and J usage is TRBJ2-7; the D gene is possibly TRBD2 (5 bases). Sequencing input: naive CD8+ T cells from blood, with Jurkat cell RNA spiked in. Subset defined: FACS-sorted CD8+CD4-CCR7+CD45RA+ naive T cells. The CDR3 DNA follows: TGTGCCAGCAGTGACGTCGCGACTACCTACGAGCAGTACTTC. It codes for CASSDVATTYEQYF.